This T cell receptor beta chain was documented in a study of radiotherapy plus CTLA-4 blockade in lung cancer. For the study at large: Patients showed objective responses in 15% to 20% of cases and disease control in 31%.

Germline CDR1 reads KGHSH; CDR2 reads LQKENI. This CDR3 region has 15 residues. Trimming removed 3 bases from V and 4 bases from J, with 13 bases in between. The sample holds one count of this clone. Generated by immunoSEQ multiplex PCR, the TCRdb table keeps only in-frame clones and is missing some. The sample yields 55,000 to 65,000 clones, 70% to 85% seen once. The sample consisted of peripheral blood, taken from a patient treated with radiotherapy plus ipilimumab. This chain uses TRBV18 with TRBJ2-1; D remains unclear. The sequence came from a human donor with non-small cell lung cancer who had a partial response to radiotherapy plus ipilimumab. The CDR3 DNA is TGTGCCAGCTCACCGGTCCAGGCCATGTACAATGAGCAGTTCTTC. This encodes CASSPVQAMYNEQFF.